Below, 31 T cell receptor beta chains from the same sample are listed, as sequenced in a study of cytomegalovirus exposure and HLA in healthy donors (dated 2017 in TCRdb). The library was obtained by the immunoSEQ multiplex PCR assay. For the multiplex PCR, a mixture combining 60 forward primers for TCR Vbeta segments and 13 reverse primers for TCR Jbeta segments was used. TCRdb holds this immuneACCESS table with in-frame rearrangements only. Some clones are missing; in checked studies, unresolved V genes explain under half, and the rest has no known cause. Recorded for this sample are fewer than 200,000 clones; roughly 87% of them occurred a single time. Of the sample, around 0.99% falls within the top ten clones. The sample comprised PBMCs. The receptors here all came from a boy under 10 years old in good health and CMV-seronegative.

The chain couples TRBV29-1 to TRBJ2-1; 9 nucleotides line up with TRBD2. Germline lookup yields CDR1 SQVTM and CDR2 ANQGSEA. There are 15 residues in the CDR3. V lost 1 base and J lost 3; bases outside the gene matches: 4. CDR3 loop: CSVEGREGHYNEQFF. CDR3 nucleotide sequence: TGCAGCGTTGAAGGGCGGGAGGGCCACTACAATGAGCAGTTCTTC.

On this clone: Compared with germline, one end of the junction differs, possibly owing to a read error. The V and J genes are TRBV5-1 and TRBJ2-7; 11 bases map to TRBD1. Germline-derived CDR1 and CDR2 are SGHRS and YFSETQ. This CDR3 comprises 14 residues. In DNA, the CDR3 is TGCGCCAGCAGATTGGACAGGGGGCGGCGGGAGCAGTACTTC. This sequence encodes CASRLDRGRREQYF.

The V and J genes are TRBV18 and TRBJ1-5; 7 nucleotides align to TRBD1. Germline V gene lookup returns CDR1 KGHSH and CDR2 LQKENI. This CDR3 is built from 15 residues. Losses at the gene ends were 1 base for V and 4 bases for J; bases not matched to a gene: 4. The CDR3: CASSPLGTANQPQHF. CDR3 DNA: TGTGCCAGCTCACCACTTGGGACAGCTAATCAGCCCCAGCATTTT.

The chain joins TRBV28 to TRBJ2-1, with 7 bases identical to TRBD2. There are 14 residues in the CDR3. V lost 8 bases to trimming and J lost 2 bases; unmatched junction nucleotides: 6. The germline CDR1 and CDR2 sequences are MDHEN and SYDVKM. The CDR3 is CASGGVGTYNEQFF. In DNA, the CDR3 is TGTGCCAGCGGGGGGGTTGGAACCTACAATGAGCAGTTCTTC.

In DNA form, the CDR3 reads TGTGCCAGCATACGCGGGGCCCGCACAGATACGCAGTATTTT. Its translation: CASIRGARTDTQYF. The chain joins TRBV28 to TRBJ2-3, with D perhaps matching TRBD2 (6 bases). Between the trimmed V and J ends, which lost 7 bases and 1 base, there was a span of 12 bases. Germline values: CDR1 MDHEN, CDR2 SYDVKM. This CDR3 is built from 14 residues.

The chain employs TRBV28 and TRBJ2-7; D is unclear. Per the germline V gene, CDR1 is MDHEN and CDR2 is SYDVKM. There are 14 residues in the CDR3. Deletions cut 1 base from V and 0 bases from J, with 7 bases between. The CDR3 coding sequence is TGTGCCAGCAGTTTATTGGCAGGCTCCTACGAGCAGTACTTC. It yields the protein CASSLLAGSYEQYF.

The chain joins TRBV18 to TRBJ2-3, with D possibly being TRBD1 (6 bases). Germline-derived CDR1 and CDR2 are KGHSH and LQKENI. The CDR3 is made up of 14 amino acids. V was clipped by 4 bases and J by 2 bases, with 10 bases between them. CDR3 amino acids: CASSRDTYTDTQYF. CDR3 nucleotides: TGTGCCAGCTCACGGGACACCTACACAGATACGCAGTATTTT.

CDR3 nucleotides: TGTGCCAGTAGTATTGCGGGAGGGCCGGGAAGCCGGGCCATAGATACGCAGTATTTT. Translated: CASSIAGGPGSRAIDTQYF. The chain recombines TRBV19 with TRBJ2-3; 9 nucleotides match TRBD2. Germline V gives CDR1 LNHDA, CDR2 SQIVND (reference sequence). Losses at the gene ends were 3 bases for V and 5 bases for J; bases not matched to a gene: 18. The CDR3 extends over 19 amino acids.

The genes are TRBV9 and TRBJ2-7, with a weak D call TRBD2 (5 bases). The germline V and J ends were trimmed by 4 bases and 0 bases, with 11 bases remaining between them. This CDR3 contains 14 residues. CDR1 is SGDLS and CDR2 is YYNGEE in the germline V gene. The DNA for the CDR3 is TGTGCCAGCAGCACCGGACTCAGCTCCTACGAGCAGTACTTC. Translating gives CASSTGLSSYEQYF. Together with reference TRBV9 and TRBJ2-7, the CDR3 gives the full variable domain: DSGVTQTPKHLITATGQRVTLRCSPRSGDLSVYWYQQSLDQGLQFLIQYYNGEERAKGNILERFSAQQFPDLHSELNLSSLELGDSALYFCASSTGLSSYEQYFGPGTRLTVT.

The chain employs TRBV5-1 and TRBJ1-2; D perhaps matches TRBD1 (6 bases). V shed 0 bases and J shed 4 bases, with 16 bases lying between them. Germline values: CDR1 SGHRS, CDR2 YFSETQ. CDR3 size: 16 residues. CDR3 sequence: CASSLAQGPNSYGYTF. The CDR3, as DNA: TGCGCCAGCAGCTTGGCACAGGGACCTAATAGCTATGGCTACACCTTC.

Only one count was recorded for this clone. The V and J genes are TRBV7-9 and TRBJ1-2; 7 bases align to TRBD1. The junction had 10 bases not matched to a gene; V was cut back by 5 bases and J by 4 bases. The CDR3 loop spans 15 amino acids. Germline CDR1 SEHNR, CDR2 FQNEAQ (reference sequence). The CDR3 region is CASSHGTATFYGYTF. CDR3 nucleotide sequence: TGTGCCAGCAGCCATGGGACAGCCACCTTCTATGGCTACACCTTC.

The chain carries TRBV6-1 and TRBJ1-2; 7 bases are a match to TRBD1. The germline V gene has CDR1 MNHNS and CDR2 SASEGT. The CDR3 runs to 17 residues. Germline trimming cut 2 bases from V and 0 bases from J; bases unmatched to any gene: 9. CDR3 loop: CASSELGGGRTNYGYTF. CDR3 nucleotide sequence: TGTGCCAGCAGTGAATTAGGGGGCGGCCGTACTAACTATGGCTACACCTTC.

This clone was observed a single time. J is TRBJ1-1 and V is TRBV9; 8 nucleotides agree with TRBD1. CDR3 length equals 15 residues. V trimming: 3 bases; J trimming: 5 bases; junction bases outside the gene matches: 9. Germline V gene data show CDR1 as SGDLS and CDR2 as YYNGEE. CDR3 DNA: TGTGCCAGCAGCGCACCGCACAGGGGGGAGACTGAAGCTTTCTTT. This translates into CASSAPHRGETEAFF.

The gene calls are TRBV19 and TRBJ2-3; D may be TRBD1 (6 bases). The V gene's germline CDR1 is LNHDA and CDR2 SQIVND (reference sequence). Between the trimmed V and J ends, which lost 5 bases and 3 bases, there was a span of 21 bases. The CDR3 spans 17 residues. The CDR3 coding sequence is TGTGCCAGTAGTTCGGGACCAGGGGAAGTCAGGACAGATACGCAGTATTTT. This sequence encodes CASSSGPGEVRTDTQYF.

The J gene is TRBJ2-1, the V gene TRBV28; a possible D gene is TRBD1 (5 bases). CDR1 is MDHEN and CDR2 is SYDVKM in the germline V gene. The V gene lost 6 bases and the J gene lost 7 bases, with 13 bases spanning the gap. This CDR3 region has 13 residues. The CDR3: CASRKQGLNEQFF. CDR3 nucleotides: TGTGCCAGCAGGAAGCAGGGCCTGAATGAGCAGTTCTTC.

This clone appeared once. The chain employs TRBV13 and TRBJ2-7, with 10 bases lining up with TRBD2. The V gene end was trimmed by 1 base and the J gene end by 5 bases; junction bases not matched to a gene: 8. The CDR3 runs 16 residues. CDR1 PRHDT and CDR2 FYEKMQ come from the germline V gene (reference sequence). The CDR3 DNA reads as TGTGCCAGCAGCTTAGCGGCGGGACTAGCGCACAACGAGCAGTACTTC. Its translation is CASSLAAGLAHNEQYF.

This clone was observed a handful of times. The J gene is TRBJ2-2, the V gene TRBV6-1, with a possible D match to TRBD2 (6 bases). The germline V gene has CDR1 MNHNS and CDR2 SASEGT. This CDR3 region has 13 residues. V was trimmed by 1 base and J by 7 bases, leaving 7 bases between them. The CDR3 here is CASSEVTSGELFF. CDR3 DNA sequence: TGTGCCAGCAGTGAAGTGACTAGCGGGGAGCTGTTTTTT.

This clone was counted between two and nine times. This chain joins TRBV4-1 and TRBJ2-7, with a tentative D call TRBD1 (6 bases). Germline assignment: CDR1 MGHRA and CDR2 YSYEKL. The V end lost 3 bases, the J end lost 3 bases, and 15 bases lay between the germline ends. CDR3 length: 15 residues. The DNA of the CDR3 is TGCGCCAGCAGCCAGGCCGGGACAACCATCTACGAGCAGTACTTC. This codes for CASSQAGTTIYEQYF.

The chain is built from TRBV5-1 and TRBJ2-3, with 7 positions matching TRBD1. The CDR3 length is 13 residues. V was pared by 4 bases and J by 3 bases, with 2 bases of the junction left unmatched. Germline V gives CDR1 SGHRS, CDR2 YFSETQ. Here the CDR3 DNA reads TGCGCCAGCAGCCCGGGACAGACAGATACGCAGTATTTT. As protein: CASSPGQTDTQYF.

The chain links TRBV19 to TRBJ1-6; 8 bases align to TRBD1. The CDR3 is 15 residues long. V shed 7 bases and J 6 bases; nucleotides not matched to a gene: 8. CDR1 LNHDA and CDR2 SQIVND come from the germline V gene (reference sequence). For the CDR3, the DNA is TGTGCCAGTACCATAGGGACAGGTCTTAATTCACCCCTCCACTTT. Its protein is CASTIGTGLNSPLHF.

This sequence joins TRBV27 and TRBJ2-5; TRBD2 agrees at 7 bases. The J call is doubtful: the DNA matches TRBJ2-7 better. The CDR3 runs 13 residues. Germline CDR1 and CDR2: MNHEY and SMNVEV (reference sequence). The CDR3: CASSRGPGGEQYF. In DNA form, the CDR3 reads TGTGCCAGCAGTAGAGGGCCGGGGGGCGAGCAGTACTTC.

The chain couples TRBV2 to TRBJ2-2; 10 nucleotides align to TRBD1. Germline V CDR1 and CDR2: SNHLY, FYNNEI. V was pared by 3 bases and J by 5 bases, with 6 bases of the junction left unmatched. CDR3 size: 16 residues. In nucleotides, the CDR3 is TGTGCCAGCAGTGAGCGGGACAGGGGAGGTACCGGGGAGCTGTTTTTT. Translation gives CASSERDRGGTGELFF. The full variable domain, with the rest looked up from reference TRBV2 and TRBJ2-2, is EPEVTQTPSHQVTQMGQEVILRCVPISNHLYFYWYRQILGQKVEFLVSFYNNEISEKSEIFDDQFSVERPDGSNFTLKIRSTKLEDSAMYFCASSERDRGGTGELFFGEGSRLTVL.

J is TRBJ1-5 and V is TRBV28, with D hard to call. The germline V gene has CDR1 MDHEN and CDR2 SYDVKM. The V end was cut by 7 bases, the J end by 1 base, with 14 bases between. The CDR3 is 15 amino acids. The CDR3 spells CASTGGWVSNQPQHF. For the CDR3, the DNA is TGTGCCAGCACAGGAGGGTGGGTAAGCAATCAGCCCCAGCATTTT.

This clone came up once. This chain joins TRBV7-2 and TRBJ2-2; a possible D gene is TRBD2 (6 bases). Germline values: CDR1 SGHTA, CDR2 FQGNSA. V gave up 7 bases and J gave up 5 bases, with 14 bases separating them. The CDR3 contains 14 residues. CDR3 bases: TGTGCCAGCACCCACGTGGGGGGTACCGGGGAGCTGTTTTTT. As protein: CASTHVGGTGELFF.

About this clone: A read error may produce the germline difference seen at one junction end. The chain links TRBV7-2 to TRBJ2-5, with TRBD2 identical over 9 bases. Germline values: CDR1 SGHTA, CDR2 FQGNSA. This CDR3 is built from 14 residues. CDR3 nucleotides: TGTGCCAGCAGCTCACAAGCGGGGGGAGAGGCCCAGTACTTC. It codes for CASSSQAGGEAQYF.

V gene TRBV9 combines with J gene TRBJ1-2, with unresolved D. Trimming took 2 bases from V and 4 from J, leaving 12 bases between them. Germline CDR1 reads SGDLS; CDR2 reads YYNGEE. The CDR3 is made up of 14 amino acids. This chain's CDR3 is CASSVGSNSYGYTF. CDR3 nucleotide sequence: TGTGCCAGCAGCGTTGGATCGAACAGCTATGGCTACACCTTC.

CDR3 sequence reads: CASSLFAGFWKLFF. The CDR3 nucleotides are TGTGCCAGCAGCCTATTCGCGGGTTTCTGGAAACTGTTTTTT. The V gene is TRBV7-3, the J gene TRBJ1-4; D gene uncertain. The CDR3 runs to 14 residues. CDR1 and CDR2 (germline): SGHTA, FQGTGA. V dropped 5 bases and J dropped 11 bases, with 18 bases sitting between them.

The table lists this clone with a count of one. The V call is TRBV9, the J call TRBJ2-7; 8 positions agree with TRBD2. CDR1 and CDR2 (germline): SGDLS, YYNGEE. V lost 2 bases, J lost 6 bases, and 7 bases stayed unmatched. This CDR3 is built from 14 residues. The CDR3 sequence is CASSVRAGVGEQYF. The CDR3 DNA reads as TGTGCCAGCAGCGTGCGAGCGGGAGTCGGCGAGCAGTACTTC. Combining the CDR3 with reference TRBV9 and TRBJ2-7 gives the whole variable domain DSGVTQTPKHLITATGQRVTLRCSPRSGDLSVYWYQQSLDQGLQFLIQYYNGEERAKGNILERFSAQQFPDLHSELNLSSLELGDSALYFCASSVRAGVGEQYFGPGTRLTVT.

This rearrangement joins TRBV7-6 to TRBJ2-1, with 13 nucleotides matching TRBD2. V lost 3 bases to trimming and J lost 8 bases; unmatched junction nucleotides: 1. The CDR3 extends over 14 amino acids. The V gene's germline CDR1 is SGHVS and CDR2 FNYEAQ. CDR3 protein: CASSLTSGGHEQFF. The CDR3 nucleotides are TGTGCCAGCAGCTTGACTAGCGGGGGGCATGAGCAGTTCTTC.

A note on this clone: An end of the junction differs from the germline gene, which may be a read error. The rearrangement links TRBV7-9 to TRBJ2-2, with 9 bases matching TRBD1. Germline-derived CDR1 and CDR2 are SEHNR and FQNEAQ (reference sequence). The CDR3 loop spans 16 amino acids. The CDR3 reads CASSTPGTGNTGELLF. CDR3 sequence (DNA): TGTGCCAGCAGCACCCCCGGGACAGGGAACACCGGGGAGCTGCTTTTT.

The rearrangement uses TRBV7-2 and TRBJ2-7; D is possibly TRBD2 (7 bases). The V gene lost 8 bases and the J gene lost 7 bases, with 24 bases spanning the gap. CDR3 length equals 15 residues. CDR1 is SGHTA and CDR2 is FQGNSA in the germline V gene. The CDR3 protein is CASSVVGGRAEEQYF. The CDR3 nucleotides are TGTGCCAGCTCTGTCGTAGGGGGGAGGGCGGAAGAGCAGTACTTC.